The clone carrying this TCR beta chain was observed a handful of times. Per the original methods: Reference gene primer amplification in the assay estimated nucleated cell counts. Here immunoSEQ multiplex PCR was the method, and the copy in TCRdb shows in-frame clones only, minus some. V and J calls and clone size are those listed in that table; D and trimming were worked out from the DNA. The data contain 200,000 to 300,000 clones, nearly 90% of them seen just once; the ten biggest clones take up 3%. The data originate from a study of blood T cell repertoires in COVID-19. On the study more broadly: Sources were T cells, B-cell-depleted T cells, or PBMCs; the material itself was cDNA or gDNA.

V lost 3 bases to trimming and J lost 5 bases; unmatched junction nucleotides: 4. CDR3 length: 15 amino acids. The germline V gene encodes CDR1 SGDLS and CDR2 YYNGEE. The sequenced sample was peripheral blood. This TCR was recovered from a young man with active or convalescent COVID-19. This chain connects TRBV9 to TRBJ1-5, with 11 bases lining up with TRBD1. This CDR3 reads CASSAGQGADQPQHF. CDR3 bases: TGTGCCAGCAGCGCCGGACAGGGGGCTGATCAGCCCCAGCATTTT.